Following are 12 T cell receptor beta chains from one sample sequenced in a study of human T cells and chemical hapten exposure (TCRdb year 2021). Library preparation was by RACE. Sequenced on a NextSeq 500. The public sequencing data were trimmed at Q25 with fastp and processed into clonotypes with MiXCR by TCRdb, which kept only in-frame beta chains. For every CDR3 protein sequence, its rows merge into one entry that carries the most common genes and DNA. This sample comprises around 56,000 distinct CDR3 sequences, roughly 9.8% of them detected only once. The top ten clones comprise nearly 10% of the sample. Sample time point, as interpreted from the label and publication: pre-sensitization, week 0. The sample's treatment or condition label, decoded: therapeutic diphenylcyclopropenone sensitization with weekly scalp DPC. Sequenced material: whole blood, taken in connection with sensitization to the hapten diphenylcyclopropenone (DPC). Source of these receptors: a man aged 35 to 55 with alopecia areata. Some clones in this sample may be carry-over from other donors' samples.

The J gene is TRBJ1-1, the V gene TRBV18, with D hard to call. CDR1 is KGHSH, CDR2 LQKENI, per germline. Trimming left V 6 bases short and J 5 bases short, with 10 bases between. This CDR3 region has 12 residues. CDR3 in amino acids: CASSPDWTEAFF. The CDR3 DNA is TGTGCCAGCTCTCCGGACTGGACTGAAGCTTTCTTT. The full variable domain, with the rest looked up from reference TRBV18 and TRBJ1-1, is NAGVMQNPRHLVRRRGQEARLRCSPMKGHSHVYWYRQLPEEGLKFMVYLQKENIIDESGMPKERFSAEFPKEGPSILRIQQVVRGDSAAYFCASSPDWTEAFFGQGTRLTVV.

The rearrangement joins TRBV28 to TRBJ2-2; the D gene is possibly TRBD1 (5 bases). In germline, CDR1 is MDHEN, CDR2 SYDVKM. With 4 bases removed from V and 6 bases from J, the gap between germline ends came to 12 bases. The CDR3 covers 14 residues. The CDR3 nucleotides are TGTGCCAGCAGTTGGTCAGGGCGCGCCGGGGAGCTGTTTTTT. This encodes CASSWSGRAGELFF.

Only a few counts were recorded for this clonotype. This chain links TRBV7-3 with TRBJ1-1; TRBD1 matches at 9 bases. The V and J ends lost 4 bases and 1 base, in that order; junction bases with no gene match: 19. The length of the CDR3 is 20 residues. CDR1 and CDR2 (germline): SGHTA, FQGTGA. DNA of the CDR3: TGTGCCAGCAGCTCCCGGACAGGGGAAACCTCTTTCTTCACGAACACTGAAGCTTTCTTT. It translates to CASSSRTGETSFFTNTEAFF.

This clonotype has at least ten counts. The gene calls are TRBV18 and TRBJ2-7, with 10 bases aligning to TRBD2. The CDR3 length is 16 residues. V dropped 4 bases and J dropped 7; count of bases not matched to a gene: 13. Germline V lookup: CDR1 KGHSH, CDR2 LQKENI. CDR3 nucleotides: TGTGCCAGCTCACTCCCAGCGGGAGGGCCCCCGAGGGAGCAGTACTTC. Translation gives CASSLPAGGPPREQYF.

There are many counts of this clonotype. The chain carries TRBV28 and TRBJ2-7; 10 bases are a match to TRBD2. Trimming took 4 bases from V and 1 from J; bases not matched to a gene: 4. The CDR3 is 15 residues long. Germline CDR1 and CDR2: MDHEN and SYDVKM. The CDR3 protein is CASSSLAGLSYEQYF. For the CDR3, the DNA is TGTGCCAGCAGTTCACTAGCGGGACTTTCCTACGAGCAGTACTTC.

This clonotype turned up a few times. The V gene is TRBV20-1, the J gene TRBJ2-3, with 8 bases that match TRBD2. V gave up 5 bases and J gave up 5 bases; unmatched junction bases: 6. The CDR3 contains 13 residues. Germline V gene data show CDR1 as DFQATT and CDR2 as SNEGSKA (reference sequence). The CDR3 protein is CSAYSGSQDTQYF. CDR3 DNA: TGCAGTGCTTACAGCGGGAGTCAAGATACGCAGTATTTT.

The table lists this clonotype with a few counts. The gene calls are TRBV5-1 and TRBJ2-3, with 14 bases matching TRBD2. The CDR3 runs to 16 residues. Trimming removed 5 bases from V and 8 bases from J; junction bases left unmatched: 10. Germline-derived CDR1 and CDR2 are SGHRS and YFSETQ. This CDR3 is CASRMAGTSGRSTQYF. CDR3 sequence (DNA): TGCGCCAGCAGAATGGCCGGGACTAGCGGGAGAAGTACGCAGTATTTT.

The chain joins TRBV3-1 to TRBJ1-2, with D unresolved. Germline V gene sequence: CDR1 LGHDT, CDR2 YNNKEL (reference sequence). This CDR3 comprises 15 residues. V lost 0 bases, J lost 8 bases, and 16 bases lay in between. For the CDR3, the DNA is TGTGCCAGCAGCCAAGATGGTAGGCACCGGAGAGGCTACACCTTC. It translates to CASSQDGRHRRGYTF.

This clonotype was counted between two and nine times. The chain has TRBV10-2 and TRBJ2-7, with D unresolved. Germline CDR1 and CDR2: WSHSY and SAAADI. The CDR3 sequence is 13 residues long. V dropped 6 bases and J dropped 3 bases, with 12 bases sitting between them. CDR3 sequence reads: CASRSVGLYEQYF. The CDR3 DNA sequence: TGCGCCAGCAGAAGTGTAGGGCTCTACGAGCAGTACTTC.

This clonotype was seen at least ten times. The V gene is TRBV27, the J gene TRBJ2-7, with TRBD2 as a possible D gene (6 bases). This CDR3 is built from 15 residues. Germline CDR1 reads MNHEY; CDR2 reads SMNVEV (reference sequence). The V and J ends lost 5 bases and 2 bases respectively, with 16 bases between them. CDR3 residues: CASSVSLSGTYEQYF. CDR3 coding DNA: TGTGCCAGCAGTGTGAGTCTTAGCGGCACCTACGAGCAGTACTTC.

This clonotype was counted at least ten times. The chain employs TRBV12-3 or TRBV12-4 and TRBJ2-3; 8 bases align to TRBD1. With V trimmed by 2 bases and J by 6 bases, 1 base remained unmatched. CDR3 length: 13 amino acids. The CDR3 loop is CASSLYRGDTQYF. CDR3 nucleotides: TGTGCCAGCAGTTTATACAGGGGGGATACGCAGTATTTT.

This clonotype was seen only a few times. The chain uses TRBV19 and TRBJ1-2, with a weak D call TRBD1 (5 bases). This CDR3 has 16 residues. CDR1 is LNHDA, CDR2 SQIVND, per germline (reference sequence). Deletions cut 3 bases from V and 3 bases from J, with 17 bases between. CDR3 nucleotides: TGTGCCAGTAGTATCCGGGACGGACTACTTCACTATGGCTACACCTTC. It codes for CASSIRDGLLHYGYTF.